This record concerns one TCR beta chain sequence. The antigen is not known. Looked up from germline, CDR1 is WSHSY and CDR2 is SAAADI. The CDR3 runs 15 residues. This sample is part of a study of monozygotic twins with inflammatory bowel disease. For every sample, eight separate reactions were used to make cDNA. TCRdb derives one entry per CDR3 protein from the 5' RACE reads, leaving out DNA. The sample holds 110,000 to 150,000 distinct CDR3 sequences. Study outcomes and limitations: Especially where disease activity was present, IBD patients had fewer clonotypes in common with others than healthy twins did. Lower TCRbeta diversity (inverse Simpson) was seen in IBD patients than in healthy co-twins.

Sequencing used blood. V and J are TRBV10-2 and TRBJ1-4; with no DNA, the TCRdb D assignment of TRBD1 cannot be verified. The TCR comes from a human donor with ulcerative colitis or Crohn's disease, or a healthy co-twin of an affected twin (not recorded which). The chain's CDR3 is CASSPATGGNEKLFF.